One and the same sample provided the 7 T cell receptor beta chains below, sequenced in a study of T cells expressing NK-cell markers. TCRdb reprocessed the 5' RACE reads; each CDR3 protein has one entry and no DNA is given. Here the sample table reports more than 400,000 distinct CDR3 sequences. Sequencing used blood T cells: a sorted CD56 or NKG2C T cell subset, CD4+ or CD8+ T cells, or bulk PBMC T cells (not recorded which). The receptor source for this set is a woman between 18 and 70 years old in good health.

This chain joins TRBV6-1 and TRBJ1-5; there is no DNA to check the TCRdb D call of TRBD1. Germline-derived CDR1 and CDR2 are MNHNS and SASEGT. The CDR3 length is 12 residues. The CDR3 sequence is CASRGGDQPQHF.

The V gene is TRBV19, the J gene TRBJ2-1; there is no DNA to check the TCRdb D call of TRBD1. Germline V lookup: CDR1 LNHDA, CDR2 SQIVND (reference sequence). This CDR3 region has 16 residues. The CDR3 is CASSIAGGASYNEQFF.

The chain couples TRBV4-1 to TRBJ2-2. This CDR3 contains 16 residues. CDR1 and CDR2 (germline): MGHRA, YSYEKL. The CDR3 sequence: CASSFPRRSYTGELFF.

The chain is built from TRBV5-8 and TRBJ2-1; TCRdb outputs TRBD1, but without DNA this stays unchecked. This CDR3 region has 16 residues. Germline assignment: CDR1 SGHTS and CDR2 YDEGEE. The CDR3: CASRETGYGSYNEQFF.

This CDR3 reads CATSDPQTGGNEQFF. J is TRBJ2-1 and V is TRBV24-1; checking the TCRdb D call of TRBD1 is not possible without DNA. The V gene's germline CDR1 is KGHDR and CDR2 SFDVKD. The CDR3 loop spans 15 amino acids.

This chain uses TRBV18 with TRBJ2-7; TCRdb's D gene call, TRBD2, goes unchecked for lack of DNA. Germline CDR1 and CDR2: KGHSH and LQKENI. The CDR3 length is 17 residues. The CDR3: CASSYTLSGTSSYEQYF.

This chain links TRBV5-6 with TRBJ2-7. The CDR3 loop spans 14 amino acids. Per germline, CDR1 SGHDT and CDR2 YYEEEE. CDR3: CASSLALKSYEQYF. Drawing the rest from reference TRBV5-6 and TRBJ2-7, the complete variable domain is DAGVTQSPTHLIKTRGQQVTLRCSPKSGHDTVSWYQQALGQGPQFIFQYYEEEERQRGNFPDRFSGHQFPNYSSELNVNALLLGDSALYLCASSLALKSYEQYFGPGTRLTVT.